The clone carrying this T cell receptor (beta chain) has just one count. Its target is unknown. This sample was taken from a study of T cell responses to AZD1222 COVID-19 vaccine. Turning to the study itself: It was second doses at about 4 or about 12 weeks that were pooled.

The length of the CDR3 is 17 residues. Sequencing was performed with immunoSEQ multiplex PCR; in TCRdb, only in-frame clones are kept and a portion is missing. Seen here are about 150,000 clones, 90% to 95% observed once, and the top ten hold 1.5% to 2%. Study conclusions and caveats: Repertoires were collected only later (after the peak T cell response had occurred).

The chain combines TRBV21-1 with TRBJ2-3. TRBV21-1 is designated a pseudogene. The sequencing used peripheral blood, collected on day 0 of AZD1222 vaccination. This TCR was recovered from an adult in good health. This CDR3 reads CASRKGVSGRHTDTQYF. The CDR3 region has the DNA TGTGCCAGCAGAAAAGGGGTTTCCGGGCGGCACACAGATACGCAGTATTTT.